A single sample is the source of the 9 T cell receptor beta chains below, sequenced in a study of radiation and T cells in renal cell carcinoma. Profiled with immunoSEQ multiplex PCR; TCRdb holds only in-frame clones, not every one. Counted here are about 77,000 clones, less than 90% occurring once; the ten biggest clones make up 2.4%. Time point of the sample: blood 4 weeks post-SBRT, at nephrectomy. Treatment specified: 15 Gy SBRT to primary tumor, nephrectomy 4 weeks later. Material: blood, obtained from a patient whose treatment included radiotherapy and nephrectomy. Every receptor here comes from a woman in her sixties or seventies with renal cell carcinoma.

V usage is TRBV7-2 and J usage is TRBJ2-3; D may be TRBD1 (5 bases). The CDR3 is made up of 16 amino acids. Germline CDR1 and CDR2: SGHTA and FQGNSA. V was pared by 6 bases and J by 3 bases, with 19 bases between. The CDR3 bases are TGTGCCAGCAGACAAGGGCAACAGGCCGGGACAGATACGCAGTATTTT. It specifies CASRQGQQAGTDTQYF.

V is TRBV7-9 and J is TRBJ1-3; D perhaps matches TRBD1 (5 bases). This CDR3 has 14 residues. Trimming cost V 5 bases and J 0 bases, with 8 bases left between them. CDR1 is SEHNR, CDR2 FQNEAQ, per germline (reference sequence). DNA for the CDR3: TGTGCCAGCAGCGTCGACAGCTCTGGAAACACCATATATTTT. Its translation: CASSVDSSGNTIYF.

The chain carries TRBV5-1 and TRBJ2-3, with D perhaps TRBD1 (6 bases). CDR1 and CDR2 from the germline V gene are SGHRS and YFSETQ. This CDR3 is 16 amino acids long. The V end was cut by 2 bases, the J end by 0 bases, with 13 bases between. CDR3 region: CASSLAGTPSTDTQYF. In nucleotides, the CDR3 is TGCGCCAGCAGCTTAGCCGGGACACCTAGCACAGATACGCAGTATTTT.

In this sample, this clone turned up a few times. This rearrangement joins TRBV19 to TRBJ1-1; 7 bases line up with TRBD1. With 6 bases clipped from V and 3 bases from J, the junction kept 4 bases outside the gene matches. Germline assignment: CDR1 LNHDA and CDR2 SQIVND (reference sequence). The CDR3 consists of 13 residues. The CDR3 DNA is TGTGCCAGTAGCAGACAGGGAGACACTGAAGCTTTCTTT. It specifies CASSRQGDTEAFF.

The rearrangement joins TRBV7-9 to TRBJ2-3, with D possibly being TRBD1 (6 bases). Germline CDR1 reads SEHNR; CDR2 reads FQNEAQ (reference sequence). This CDR3 region has 15 residues. The V end was cut by 5 bases, the J end by 5 bases, with 17 bases between. The CDR3 nucleotides read TGTGCCAGCAGCCGTGCCGCGCACAGGGAAGATACGCAGTATTTT. Protein product: CASSRAAHREDTQYF.

Only one count was recorded for this clone. The J gene is TRBJ1-2, the V gene TRBV15; D gene ambiguous. Trimming removed 1 base at V and 8 bases at J, with 14 bases between. CDR1 LNHNV and CDR2 YYDKDF come from the germline V gene (reference sequence). The CDR3 extends over 14 amino acids. The DNA of the CDR3 is TGTGCCACCAGCAGAGGGGAGCCCCTGGGGGGCTACACCTTC. This translates into CATSRGEPLGGYTF.

This clone has more than one count but fewer than ten. The rearrangement joins TRBV7-8 to TRBJ1-5; perhaps TRBD1 as D (6 bases). With 4 bases removed from V and 6 bases from J, the gap between germline ends came to 13 bases. The CDR3 covers 14 residues. CDR1 and CDR2 (germline): SGHVS, FQNEAQ. In DNA, the CDR3 is TGTGCCAGCAGCTCCCGGCAGGGGAGTCAGCCCCAGCATTTT. Encoded protein: CASSSRQGSQPQHF. The whole variable domain, remainder taken from reference TRBV7-8 and TRBJ1-5, is GAGVSQSPRYKVAKRGQDVALRCDPISGHVSLFWYQQALGQGPEFLTYFQNEAQLDKSGLPSDRFFAERPEGSVSTLKIQRTQQEDSAVYLCASSSRQGSQPQHFGDGTRLSIL.

This CDR3 is CASSITGIQETQYF. The CDR3 nucleotides read TGTGCCAGTAGTATCACAGGGATTCAAGAGACCCAGTACTTC. V and J are TRBV19 and TRBJ2-5; TRBD1 might be the D (6 bases). This CDR3 spans 14 amino acids. Trimming cost V 3 bases and J 2 bases, with 10 bases left between them. Germline CDR1 and CDR2: LNHDA and SQIVND (reference sequence). The variable domain in full, with the rest retrieved from reference TRBV19 and TRBJ2-5, is DGGITQSPKYLFRKEGQNVTLSCEQNLNHDAMYWYRQDPGQGLRLIYYSQIVNDFQKGDIAEGYSVSREKKESFPLTVTSAQKNPTAFYLCASSITGIQETQYFGPGTRLLVL.

V usage is TRBV7-9 and J usage is TRBJ1-2, with D possibly TRBD1 on 6 matching bases. Germline V lookup: CDR1 SEHNR, CDR2 FQNEAQ (reference sequence). CDR3 length: 12 amino acids. Trimming stripped 0 bases from V and 8 bases from J, with 7 bases between. CDR3 loop: CASSLADRGYTF. The DNA of the CDR3 is TGTGCCAGCAGCTTAGCCGACAGGGGCTACACCTTC.